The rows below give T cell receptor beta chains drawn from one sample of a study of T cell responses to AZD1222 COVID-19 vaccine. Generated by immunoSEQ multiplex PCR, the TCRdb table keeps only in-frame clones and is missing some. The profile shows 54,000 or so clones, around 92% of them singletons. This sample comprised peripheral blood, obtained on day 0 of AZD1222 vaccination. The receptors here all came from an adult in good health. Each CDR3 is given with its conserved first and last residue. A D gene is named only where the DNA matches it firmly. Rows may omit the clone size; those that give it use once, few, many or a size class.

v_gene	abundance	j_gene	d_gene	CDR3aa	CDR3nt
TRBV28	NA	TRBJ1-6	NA	CASSFSGVNSPLHF	TGTGCCAGCAGTTTTAGCGGGGTTAATTCACCCCTCCACTTT
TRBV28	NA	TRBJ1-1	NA	CASSLILGSNTEAFF	TGTGCCAGCAGTTTAATTCTGGGATCGAACACTGAAGCTTTCTTT
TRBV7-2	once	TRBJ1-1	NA	CASSLAQRPTAFF	TGTGCCAGCAGCTTAGCTCAGCGCCCTACCGCTTTCTTT
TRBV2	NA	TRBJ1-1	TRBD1	CASSALGQVITEAFF	TGTGCCAGCAGCGCCCTGGGACAGGTCATAACTGAAGCTTTCTTT
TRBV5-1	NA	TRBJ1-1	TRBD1	CASSPGQGIVWDTEAFF	TGCGCCAGCAGCCCAGGACAGGGAATAGTCTGGGACACTGAAGCTTTCTTT
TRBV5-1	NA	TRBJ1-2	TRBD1	CASSLGDRGSNYGYTF	TGCGCCAGCAGCTTAGGTGACAGGGGATCAAACTATGGCTACACCTTC
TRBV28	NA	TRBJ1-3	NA	CASSLYSGGLGGNTIYF	TGTGCCAGCAGTTTATATTCGGGGGGTCTTGGTGGAAACACCATATATTTT
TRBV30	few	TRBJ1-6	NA	CAWSVPGNSPLHF	TGTGCCTGGAGTGTCCCGGGGAATTCACCCCTCCACTTT
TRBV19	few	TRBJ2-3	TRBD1	CASGQGGTDTQYF	TGTGCCAGTGGACAGGGGGGGACAGATACGCAGTATTTT
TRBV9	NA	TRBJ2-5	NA	CASSVNAYQETQYF	TGTGCCAGCAGCGTAAATGCGTACCAAGAGACCCAGTACTTC
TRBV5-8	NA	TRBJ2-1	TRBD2	CASRRLVTSGSINEQFF	TGTGCCAGCCGCCGCCTCGTCACTAGCGGGAGTATCAATGAGCAGTTCTTC
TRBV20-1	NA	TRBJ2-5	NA	CSASRGAPQETQYF	TGCAGTGCTAGTCGCGGGGCCCCCCAAGAGACCCAGTACTTC
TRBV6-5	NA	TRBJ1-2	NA	CASSYYGAGNYGYTF	TGTGCCAGCAGTTACTATGGGGCCGGTAACTATGGCTACACCTTC
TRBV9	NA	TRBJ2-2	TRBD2	CASSVASGGGTGELFF	TGTGCCAGCAGCGTAGCTAGCGGAGGTGGGACCGGGGAGCTGTTTTTT
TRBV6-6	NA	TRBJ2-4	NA	CASSTPDPPIQYF	TGTGCCAGCAGTACCCCCGATCCTCCTATTCAGTACTTC
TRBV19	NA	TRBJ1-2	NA	CASSMTGSSGTRF	TGTGCCAGTAGTATGACCGGGTCTTCGGGGACTCGGTTC
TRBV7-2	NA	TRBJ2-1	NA	CASSLHLQNEQFF	TGTGCCAGCAGTTTACACCTTCAGAATGAGCAGTTCTTC
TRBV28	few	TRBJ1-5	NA	CASLTLEGNQPQHF	TGTGCCAGCCTCACGTTGGAGGGTAATCAGCCCCAGCATTTT
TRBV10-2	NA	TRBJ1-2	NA	CASSESVRWGYTF	TGCGCCAGCAGTGAGTCGGTTAGGTGGGGCTACACCTTC
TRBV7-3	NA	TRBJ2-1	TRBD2	CASSSRTSGNNEQFF	TGTGCCAGCAGCTCTAGGACTAGCGGGAACAATGAGCAGTTCTTC
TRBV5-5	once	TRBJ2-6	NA	CASSAGTFSGANVLTF	TGTGCCAGCAGCGCCGGGACATTCTCTGGGGCCAACGTCCTGACTTTC
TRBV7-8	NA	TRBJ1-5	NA	CASSLSATDNQPQHF	TGTGCCAGCAGCTTATCGGCGACAGACAATCAGCCCCAGCATTTT
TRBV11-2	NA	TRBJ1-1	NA	CASSFSAMNTEAFF	TGTGCCAGCAGCTTCTCAGCCATGAACACTGAAGCTTTCTTT
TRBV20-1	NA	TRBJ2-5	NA	CSASPLVAGAQETQYF	TGCAGTGCTAGTCCGTTGGTAGCTGGCGCCCAAGAGACCCAGTACTTC
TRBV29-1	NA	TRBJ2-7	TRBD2	CSVEVERDLREQYF	TGCAGCGTTGAAGTCGAGCGGGATTTGAGGGAGCAGTACTTC
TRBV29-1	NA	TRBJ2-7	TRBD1	CSVAQGAGEQYF	TGCAGCGTTGCGCAGGGGGCGGGCGAGCAGTACTTC
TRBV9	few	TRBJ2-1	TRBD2	CASSLGEGLAGPEPYNEQFF	TGTGCCAGCAGCCTGGGGGAGGGACTAGCGGGACCCGAACCCTACAATGAGCAGTTCTTC
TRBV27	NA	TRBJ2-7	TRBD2	CASRDGLAGPYEQYF	TGTGCCAGCAGAGACGGACTAGCGGGACCCTACGAGCAGTACTTC
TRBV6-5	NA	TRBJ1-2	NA	CASSYDSNYGYTF	TGTGCCAGCAGTTACGACAGTAACTATGGCTACACCTTC
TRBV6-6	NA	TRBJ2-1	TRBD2	CASRVQLAGGVNEQFF	TGTGCCAGCCGCGTCCAACTAGCGGGAGGGGTAAATGAGCAGTTCTTC
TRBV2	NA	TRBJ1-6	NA	CATTTGPHSPLHF	TGTGCCACCACAACGGGGCCCCACTCACCCCTCCACTTT
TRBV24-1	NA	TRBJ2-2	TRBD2	CATSDPGLGPLGGELFF	TGTGCCACCAGTGATCCGGGACTAGGGCCCCTCGGGGGGGAGCTGTTTTTT
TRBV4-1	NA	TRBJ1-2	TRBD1	CASSHGGPGQGRGYTF	TGCGCCAGCAGCCATGGGGGACCGGGACAGGGGCGAGGCTACACCTTC
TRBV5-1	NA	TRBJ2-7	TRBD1	CASSSPGTGREQYF	TGCGCCAGCAGCTCACCCGGGACAGGGCGCGAGCAGTACTTC
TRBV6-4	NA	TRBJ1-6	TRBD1	CASRRDSSSYNSPLHF	TGTGCCAGCAGAAGGGACAGCAGCTCCTATAATTCACCCCTCCACTTT
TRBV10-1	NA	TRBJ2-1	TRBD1	CATSGTGVNEQFF	TGCGCCACCTCCGGGACAGGGGTCAATGAGCAGTTCTTC
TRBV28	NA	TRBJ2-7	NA	CASRDDQGYYEQYF	TGTGCCAGCCGGGATGATCAGGGGTACTACGAGCAGTACTTC
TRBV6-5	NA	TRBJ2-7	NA	CASTDGPGKYEQYF	TGTGCCAGCACCGACGGTCCTGGCAAATACGAGCAGTACTTC
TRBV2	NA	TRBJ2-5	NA	CASSPHGVGETQYF	TGTGCCAGCAGCCCCCACGGAGTAGGGGAGACCCAGTACTTC
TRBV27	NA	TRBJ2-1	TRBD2	CASSFLAADNEQFF	TGTGCCAGCAGTTTCCTAGCGGCTGACAATGAGCAGTTCTTC
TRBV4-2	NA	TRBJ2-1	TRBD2	CASSQDTLSGGNYNEQFF	TGTGCCAGCAGCCAAGATACTTTGAGCGGGGGCAACTACAATGAGCAGTTCTTC
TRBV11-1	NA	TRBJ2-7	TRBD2	CASSGLTSGSTSEQYF	TGTGCCAGCAGCGGACTGACTAGCGGGAGTACAAGCGAGCAGTACTTC
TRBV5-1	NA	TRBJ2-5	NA	CASTLDPGEGTQYF	TGCGCCAGCACCCTGGACCCCGGTGAGGGGACCCAGTACTTC
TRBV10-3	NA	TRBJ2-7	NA	CAISRDHEQYF	TGTGCCATCAGCCGGGACCACGAGCAGTACTTC
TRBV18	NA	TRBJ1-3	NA	CASSPDNSRGGNTIYF	TGTGCCAGCTCACCAGATAACTCGAGAGGAGGAAACACCATATATTTT
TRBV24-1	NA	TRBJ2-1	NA	CATSRGSGSYNEQFF	TGTGCCACCAGCCGGGGTAGCGGCTCCTACAATGAGCAGTTCTTC
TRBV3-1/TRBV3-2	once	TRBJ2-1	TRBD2	CASSPPTSGRDKFF	TGTGCCAGCAGCCCACCGACTAGCGGGAGGGATAAGTTCTTC
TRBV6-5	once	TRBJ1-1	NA	CASSPITGSTEAFF	TGTGCCAGCAGCCCGATAACGGGAAGCACTGAAGCTTTCTTT
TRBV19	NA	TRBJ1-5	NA	CASSPGVSQPQHF	TGTGCCAGTAGTCCCGGGGTTTCTCAGCCCCAGCATTTT
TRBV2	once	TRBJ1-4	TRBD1	CASSRQGPNEKLFF	TGTGCCAGCAGTCGACAGGGACCTAATGAAAAACTGTTTTTT
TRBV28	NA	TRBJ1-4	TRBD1	CASGFQGAVTEKLFF	TGTGCCAGCGGATTCCAGGGGGCCGTCACGGAAAAACTGTTTTTT
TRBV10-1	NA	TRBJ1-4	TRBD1	CASSEDRATGEKLFF	TGCGCCAGCAGTGAAGACAGGGCGACCGGTGAAAAACTGTTTTTT
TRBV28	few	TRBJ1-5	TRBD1	CASHLTGSHQPQHF	TGTGCCAGCCACCTGACAGGGTCTCATCAGCCCCAGCATTTT
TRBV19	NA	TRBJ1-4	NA	CASSIEPGEKLFF	TGTGCCAGTAGTATAGAACCCGGGGAAAAACTGTTTTTT
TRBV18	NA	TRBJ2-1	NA	CASSPQVTGNEQFF	TGTGCCAGCTCACCACAGGTAACTGGCAATGAGCAGTTCTTC
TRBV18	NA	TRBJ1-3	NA	CASSPQRGSLGNTIYF	TGTGCCAGCTCACCACAAAGGGGGTCCCTTGGAAACACCATATATTTT
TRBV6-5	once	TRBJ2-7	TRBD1	CASKSVGQGPYEQYF	TGTGCCAGCAAGTCGGTTGGACAGGGACCCTACGAGCAGTACTTC